This entry describes one T cell receptor beta chain. PCR primers comprised 60 Vbeta and 13 Jbeta primers. Data came from immunoSEQ multiplex PCR; TCRdb stores just in-frame clones and leaves some out. The table has around 110,000 clones, over 60% seen once. The sample originates from a study of cytomegalovirus exposure and HLA in healthy donors. The CDR3 contains 12 residues. V shed 2 bases and J shed 5 bases, with 6 bases lying between them. Germline lookup yields CDR1 SNHLY and CDR2 FYNNEI. The chain employs TRBV2 and TRBJ2-5; D gene ambiguous. The sequence derives from a middle-aged woman in good health and CMV-seropositive. The sequenced sample consisted of PBMCs. The CDR3 coding sequence is TGTGCCAGCAGTGAACAAGAGGAGACCCAGTACTTC. Its translation: CASSEQEETQYF.